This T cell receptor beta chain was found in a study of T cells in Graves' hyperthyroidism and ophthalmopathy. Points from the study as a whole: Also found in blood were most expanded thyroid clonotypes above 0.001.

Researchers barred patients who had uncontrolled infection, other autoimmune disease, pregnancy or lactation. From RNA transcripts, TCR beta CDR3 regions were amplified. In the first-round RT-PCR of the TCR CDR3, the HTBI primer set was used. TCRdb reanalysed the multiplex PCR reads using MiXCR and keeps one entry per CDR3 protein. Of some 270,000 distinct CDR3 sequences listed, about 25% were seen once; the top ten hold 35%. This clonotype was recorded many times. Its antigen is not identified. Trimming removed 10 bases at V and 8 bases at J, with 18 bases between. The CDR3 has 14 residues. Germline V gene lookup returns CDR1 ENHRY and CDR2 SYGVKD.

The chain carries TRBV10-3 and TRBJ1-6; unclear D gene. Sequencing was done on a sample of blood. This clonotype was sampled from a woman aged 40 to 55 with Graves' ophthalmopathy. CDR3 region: CATSGSPGDSPLHF. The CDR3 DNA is TGTGCCACCTCCGGGAGTCCTGGGGATTCACCCCTCCACTTT.